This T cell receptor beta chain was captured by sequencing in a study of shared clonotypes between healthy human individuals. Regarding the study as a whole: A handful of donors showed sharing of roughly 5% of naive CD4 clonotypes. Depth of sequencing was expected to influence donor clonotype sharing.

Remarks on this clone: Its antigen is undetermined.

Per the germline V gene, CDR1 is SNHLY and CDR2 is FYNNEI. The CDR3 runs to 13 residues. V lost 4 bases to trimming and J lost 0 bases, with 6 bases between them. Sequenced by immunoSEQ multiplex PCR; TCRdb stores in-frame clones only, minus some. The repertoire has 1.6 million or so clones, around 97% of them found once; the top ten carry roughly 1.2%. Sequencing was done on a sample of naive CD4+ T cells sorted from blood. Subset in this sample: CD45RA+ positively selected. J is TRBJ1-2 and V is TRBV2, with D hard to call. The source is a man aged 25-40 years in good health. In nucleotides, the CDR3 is TGTGCCAGCAGTGGGGTCGCTAACTATGGCTACACCTTC. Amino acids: CASSGVANYGYTF.